Included here is one T cell receptor (beta chain) sequence, with context. No antigen is known for it. Base qualities are not recorded, but no much larger clone differs from it by a single base. The germline V gene (reference sequence) provides CDR1 PRHDT and CDR2 FYEKMQ. The junction shows trimming of 5 bases on V and 5 bases on J, and the gene matches do not reach 7 bases of it. There are 14 amino acids in the CDR3, from cysteine to phenylalanine inclusive. Only the CDR3 DNA stays, 42 bases, in frame from base 1. This entry comes from a study of T cell therapy after organ transplantation (dated by TCRdb to between 2018 and 2021). Study-level background: Autologous CMV-specific T cells, expanded in vitro for roughly 14 days with a peptide pool of 30 HLA class I and II CMV epitopes, were used as therapy products. Patients were given up to 6 doses of T cells at 2-week intervals and were followed for 25 to 35 weeks after finishing therapy. Of the roughly ten patients, eight were classified as clinical responders and two as nonresponders. Across 2 to 6 intravenous infusions, patients got a median of 1.92 x 10^8 CMV-specific T cells. Long-term post-therapy blood samples were obtained 20 to 29 weeks after therapy was completed. A follow-up TRBV repertoire analysis was performed on an open-label phase I trial of autologous CMV-specific adoptive T cell therapy in solid-organ transplant recipients. Only about 85% of the 10 patients had long-term post-therapy samples available. What the authors observed across the whole study: Marked pretherapy clonal expansions with minimal repertoire change after therapy were observed in nonresponders. The fold change in CD8 clonality after therapy was inversely correlated with pretherapy clonality, which suggests that less biased repertoires were more open to remodeling. The small number of expansions detected in nonresponders may reflect reduced sample coverage resulting from poor CD8+ T cell yield. Post-therapy reconstitution appeared to include both transferred clonotypes and endogenous clonotypes not detected in the therapy products. Assessment of confounders such as concurrent antirejection and antiviral medications was prevented by the small cohort.

Interpreted using the paper, the time point label stands for: 20-29 weeks after completion of therapy. The patients had received solid-organ transplants and had drug-resistant/recurrent cytomegalovirus. Some 10 of the trial participants were picked for repertoire analysis depending on whether post-therapy peripheral blood mononuclear cells were available. Viable CD3+CD8+CD4- lymphocytes were sorted from PBMCs on a BD FACSAria III. The Qiagen DNeasy Kit was used to extract genomic DNA from the sorted cells. The immunoSEQ two-step, bias-controlled multiplex PCR assay was used to amplify TRB CDR3 regions from genomic DNA. CDR3 libraries were sequenced on an Illumina NextSeq 500. Turning to the authors' computational methods: The immunoSEQ Analyzer platform handled the initial alignment and bioinformatics, which included bias normalization against synthetic CDR3 analogs. Annotation of V, D and J genes followed the definitions in the IMGT database. VDJtools version 1.1.10 and the R package tcR version 2.2.1.11 were used with default settings for further TRBV analyses. For the GLIPH analysis, version 1.0 was run with default settings. For CDR3 sequences with at least 5 reads, significant changes in clonotype frequency were assessed with a 2-sided binomial test and Benjamini-Hochberg correction (alpha = 0.01). Sourced from immuneACCESS, this table was stored by TCRdb with only in-frame sequences that have V and J called. A share of the clones is absent; for the studies checked, an unresolved V gene accounts for under half, and the remainder has no known explanation. That table gives V, J and clone size, and the DNA gave D and trimming. This sample comprises roughly 20,000 clones, about four fifths of them detected only once. The ten biggest clones cover about 35% of the sample.

Rearrangement joined TRBV13 to TRBJ1-1; TRBD1 fits 8 bases in the junction. Sample: CD8+ T cells from blood, taken after autologous CMV-specific T cell therapy. The sequence derives from a human patient who had received a solid organ transplant and had CMV disease. Following a transplant, some T cells may be graft donor cells, not patient cells. The DNA sequence is given as TGTGCCAGCAGCGGTCCAGGGGGCTGGACTGAAGCTTTCTTT. This translates into CASSGPGGWTEAFF. This CDR3, with the reference TRBV13 and TRBJ1-1 proteins standing in past its ends, gives the full variable domain AAGVIQSPRHLIKEKRETATLKCYPIPRHDTVYWYQQGPGQDPQFLISFYEKMQSDKGSIPDRFSAQQFSDYHSELNMSSLELGDSALYFCASSGPGGWTEAFFGQGTRLTVV.